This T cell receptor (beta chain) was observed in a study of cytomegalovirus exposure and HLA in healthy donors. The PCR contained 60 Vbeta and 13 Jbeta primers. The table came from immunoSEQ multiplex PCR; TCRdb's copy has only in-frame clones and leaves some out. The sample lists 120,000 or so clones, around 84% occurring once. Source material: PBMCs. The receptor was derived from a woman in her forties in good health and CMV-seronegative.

This CDR3 reads CASSLYSGRDGDTQYF. CDR3 DNA: TGTGCCAGCAGTTTATATAGCGGGAGGGACGGAGATACGCAGTATTTT. The chain employs TRBV27 and TRBJ2-3; 11 nucleotides line up with TRBD2. The CDR3 is 16 amino acids. Germline loops: CDR1 MNHEY, CDR2 SMNVEV (reference sequence). Trimming took 1 base from V and 5 from J; bases not matched to a gene: 5.